The present entry profiles one TCR beta chain with its context. What it binds is unknown. Some clones are missing from TCRdb's copy, which holds only in-frame ones; the method was immunoSEQ multiplex PCR. Of 65,000 or so clones in the sample, more than 80% were seen once. These data belong to a study of OX40 agonist ivuxolimab in advanced cancers. Across the study: Dose-escalation patients' cancers were hepatocellular carcinoma, melanoma, renal cell or head and neck cancer.

Whole-study findings and limits: At 0.1 to 3.0 mg/kg, clonal expansion of CD4+ and CD8+ blood T cells had occurred by week 6.

CDR1 and CDR2 (germline): SGDLS, YYNGEE. The CDR3 totals 15 residues. J was trimmed by 8 bases and V by 2 bases; bases with no gene match: 7. The source was CD4+ or CD8+ T cells sorted from blood, collected in a trial of the OX40 agonist ivuxolimab. The chain joins TRBV9 to TRBJ2-2, with 9 bases aligning to TRBD2. The TCR was taken from an adult with an advanced solid tumor such as melanoma, head and neck, liver or kidney cancer. DNA for the CDR3: TGTGCCAGCAGCGTTGGCGGGGGGGCCCCTGGGGAGCTGTTTTTT. Translating it yields CASSVGGGAPGELFF. Full variable domain (missing parts from reference TRBV9 and TRBJ2-2): DSGVTQTPKHLITATGQRVTLRCSPRSGDLSVYWYQQSLDQGLQFLIQYYNGEERAKGNILERFSAQQFPDLHSELNLSSLELGDSALYFCASSVGGGAPGELFFGEGSRLTVL.